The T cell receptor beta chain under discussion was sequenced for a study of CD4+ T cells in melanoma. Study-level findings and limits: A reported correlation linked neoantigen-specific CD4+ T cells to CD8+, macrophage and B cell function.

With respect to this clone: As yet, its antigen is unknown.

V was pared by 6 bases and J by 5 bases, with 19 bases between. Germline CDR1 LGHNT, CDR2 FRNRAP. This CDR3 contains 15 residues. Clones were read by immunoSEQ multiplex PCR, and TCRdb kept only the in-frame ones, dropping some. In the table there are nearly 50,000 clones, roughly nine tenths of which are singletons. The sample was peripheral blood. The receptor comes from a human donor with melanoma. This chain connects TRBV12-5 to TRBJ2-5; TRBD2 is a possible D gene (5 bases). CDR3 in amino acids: CASGPYLKTRETQYF. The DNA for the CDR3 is TGTGCTAGTGGCCCCTACCTAAAAACTAGGGAGACCCAGTACTTC.